This entry is about one T cell receptor beta chain. CD8+ and CD4+ T cells from blood underwent TCR beta sequencing, which was carried out in a high-throughput format. The patients serving as multiple sclerosis controls were treatment-naive. They had stable or active relapsing-remitting disease and fulfilled revised McDonald criteria. Purification of the CD8+ and CD4+ T cells relied on negative isolation, and TEMRA cells underwent FACS enrichment. This sample is drawn from a study of CD8 T cells in Susac syndrome. RNA was extracted with the RNeasy kit, and a quantity of roughly 0.5 to 1 ug was reverse transcribed using random hexamers. The immunoSEQ assay covered 54 Vbeta and 13 Jbeta segments for CDR3. TCRdb re-called the immunoSEQ multiplex PCR reads with MiXCR, one entry per CDR3 protein. The top ten clones hold approximately 0.18% of a sample with 250,000 to 300,000 distinct CDR3 sequences, around 91% of them seen once.

This CDR3 is built from 17 residues. V gave up 4 bases and J gave up 4 bases, with 22 bases separating them. Germline-derived CDR1 and CDR2 are MNHEY and SVGAGI. The source of this sequence is a human donor with multiple sclerosis. The sequenced sample was CD8+ T cells from PBMCs. The chain is built from TRBV6-5 and TRBJ1-1; possibly TRBD1 for D (5 bases). CDR3 region: CASSLSPSGPPTTEAFF. CDR3 bases: TGTGCCAGCAGTTTATCTCCATCGGGGCCCCCGACCACTGAAGCTTTCTTT.